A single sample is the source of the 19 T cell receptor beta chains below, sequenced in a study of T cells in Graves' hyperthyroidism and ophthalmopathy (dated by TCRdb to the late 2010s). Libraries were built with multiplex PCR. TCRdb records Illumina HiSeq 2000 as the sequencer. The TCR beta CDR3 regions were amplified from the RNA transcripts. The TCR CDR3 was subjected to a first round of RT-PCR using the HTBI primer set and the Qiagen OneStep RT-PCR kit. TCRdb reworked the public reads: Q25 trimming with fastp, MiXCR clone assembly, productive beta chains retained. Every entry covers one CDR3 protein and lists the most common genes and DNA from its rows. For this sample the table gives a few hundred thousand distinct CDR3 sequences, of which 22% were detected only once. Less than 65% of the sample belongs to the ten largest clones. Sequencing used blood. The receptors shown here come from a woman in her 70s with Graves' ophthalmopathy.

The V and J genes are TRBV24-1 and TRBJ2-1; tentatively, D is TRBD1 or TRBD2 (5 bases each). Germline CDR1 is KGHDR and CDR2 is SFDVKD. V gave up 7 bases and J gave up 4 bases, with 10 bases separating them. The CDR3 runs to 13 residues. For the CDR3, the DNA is TGTGCCACCAGCGGGACCCCGTACAATGAGCAGTTCTTC. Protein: CATSGTPYNEQFF.

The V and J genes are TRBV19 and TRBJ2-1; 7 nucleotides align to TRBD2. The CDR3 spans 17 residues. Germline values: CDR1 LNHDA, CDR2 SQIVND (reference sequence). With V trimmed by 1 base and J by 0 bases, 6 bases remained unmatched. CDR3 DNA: TGTGCCAGTAGTATAGGCCTGCTAGCGGACTCCTACAATGAGCAGTTCTTC. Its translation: CASSIGLLADSYNEQFF.

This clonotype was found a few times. The CDR3: CASSATGTGTNYGYTF. The CDR3 nucleotides are TGTGCCAGCAGCGCTACCGGGACAGGGACGAACTATGGCTACACCTTC. The chain employs TRBV6-1 and TRBJ1-2; 9 bases agree with TRBD1. This CDR3 contains 16 residues. Trimming removed 6 bases from V and 2 bases from J; junction bases left unmatched: 10. Germline V lookup: CDR1 MNHNS, CDR2 SASEGT.

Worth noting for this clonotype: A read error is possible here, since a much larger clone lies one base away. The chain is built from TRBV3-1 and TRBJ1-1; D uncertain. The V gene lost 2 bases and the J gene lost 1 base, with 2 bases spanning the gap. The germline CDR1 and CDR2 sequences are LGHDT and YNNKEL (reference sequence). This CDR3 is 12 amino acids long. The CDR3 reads CASSQPNTEAFF. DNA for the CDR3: TGTGCCAGCAGCCAACCGAACACTGAAGCTTTCTTT.

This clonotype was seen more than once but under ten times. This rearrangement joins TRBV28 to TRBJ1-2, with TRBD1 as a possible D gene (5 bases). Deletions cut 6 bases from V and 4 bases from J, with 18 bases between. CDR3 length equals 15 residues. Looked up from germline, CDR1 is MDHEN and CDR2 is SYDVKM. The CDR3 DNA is TGTGCCAGCAGCCGCGGGGCGGGGAAATCCTATGGCTACACCTTC. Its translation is CASSRGAGKSYGYTF.

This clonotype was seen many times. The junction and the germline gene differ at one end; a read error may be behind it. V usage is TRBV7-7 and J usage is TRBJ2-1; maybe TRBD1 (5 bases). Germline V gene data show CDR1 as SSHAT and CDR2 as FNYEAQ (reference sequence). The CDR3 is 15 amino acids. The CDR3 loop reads CASSLGDPRYNEQFF. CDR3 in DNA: TGTGCTAGCAGCTTAGGGGATCCCCGTTACAATGAGCAGTTCTTC.

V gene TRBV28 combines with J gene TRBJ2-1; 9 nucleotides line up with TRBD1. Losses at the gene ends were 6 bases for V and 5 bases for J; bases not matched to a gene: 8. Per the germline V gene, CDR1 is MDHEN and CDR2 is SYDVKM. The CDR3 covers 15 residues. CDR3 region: CASSPRDRVDNEQFF. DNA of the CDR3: TGTGCCAGCAGCCCCAGGGACAGGGTAGACAATGAGCAGTTCTTC.

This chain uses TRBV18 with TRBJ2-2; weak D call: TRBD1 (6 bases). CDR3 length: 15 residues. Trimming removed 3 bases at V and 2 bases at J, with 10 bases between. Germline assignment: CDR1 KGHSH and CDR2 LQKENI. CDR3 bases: TGTGCCAGCTCACCGACCAGGGGCAACACCGGGGAGCTGTTTTTT. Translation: CASSPTRGNTGELFF. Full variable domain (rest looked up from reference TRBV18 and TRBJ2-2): NAGVMQNPRHLVRRRGQEARLRCSPMKGHSHVYWYRQLPEEGLKFMVYLQKENIIDESGMPKERFSAEFPKEGPSILRIQQVVRGDSAAYFCASSPTRGNTGELFFGEGSRLTVL.

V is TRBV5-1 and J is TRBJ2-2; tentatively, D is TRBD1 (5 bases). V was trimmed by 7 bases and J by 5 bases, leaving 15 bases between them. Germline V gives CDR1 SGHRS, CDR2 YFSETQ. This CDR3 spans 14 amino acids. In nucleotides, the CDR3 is TGCGCCAGCGCGGAGCAGGGTGCTACCGGGGAGCTGTTTTTT. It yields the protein CASAEQGATGELFF.

CDR3 nucleotide sequence: TGTGCCAGCAGCCAAGTCCCGGGACTAGTAACAGATACGCAGTATTTT. As protein: CASSQVPGLVTDTQYF. The chain employs TRBV3-1 and TRBJ2-3, with 8 nucleotides matching TRBD2. The J segment lost 3 bases and the V segment lost 1 base, leaving 6 bases of the junction unmatched. Germline V gives CDR1 LGHDT, CDR2 YNNKEL (reference sequence). This CDR3 comprises 16 residues.

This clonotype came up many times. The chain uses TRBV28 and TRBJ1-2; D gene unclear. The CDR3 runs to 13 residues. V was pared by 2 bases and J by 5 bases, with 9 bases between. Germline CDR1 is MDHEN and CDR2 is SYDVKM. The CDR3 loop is CASSLERVYGYTF. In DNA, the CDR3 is TGTGCCAGCAGTTTAGAAAGAGTTTATGGCTACACCTTC.

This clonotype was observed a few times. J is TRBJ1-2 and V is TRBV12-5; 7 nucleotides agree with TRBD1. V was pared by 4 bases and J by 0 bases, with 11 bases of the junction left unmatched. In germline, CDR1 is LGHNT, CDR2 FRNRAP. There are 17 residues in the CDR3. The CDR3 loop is CASGSVQGTASNYGYTF. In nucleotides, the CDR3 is TGTGCTAGTGGTTCGGTACAGGGGACCGCATCTAACTATGGCTACACCTTC.

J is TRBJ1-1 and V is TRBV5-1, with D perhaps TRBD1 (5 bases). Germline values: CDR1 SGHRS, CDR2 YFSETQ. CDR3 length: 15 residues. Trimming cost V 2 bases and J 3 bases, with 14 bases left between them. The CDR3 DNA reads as TGCGCCAGCAGCTTCAATCTTGGGGCGGACACTGAAGCTTTCTTT. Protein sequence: CASSFNLGADTEAFF.

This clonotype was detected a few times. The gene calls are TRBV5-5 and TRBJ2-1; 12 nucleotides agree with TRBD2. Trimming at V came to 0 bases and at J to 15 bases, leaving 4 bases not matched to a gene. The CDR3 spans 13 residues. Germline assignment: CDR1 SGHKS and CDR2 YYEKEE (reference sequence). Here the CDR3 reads CASSLELAGGRFF. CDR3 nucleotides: TGTGCCAGCAGCTTGGAGCTAGCGGGAGGGCGGTTCTTC.

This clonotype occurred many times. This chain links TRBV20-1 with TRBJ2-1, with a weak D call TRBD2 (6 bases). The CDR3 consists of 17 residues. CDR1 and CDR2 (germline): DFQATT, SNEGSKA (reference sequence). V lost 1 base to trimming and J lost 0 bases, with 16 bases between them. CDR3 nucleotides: TGCAGTGCTAGAGCCTGGAGGGTCCTAAGCTCCTACAATGAGCAGTTCTTC. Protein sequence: CSARAWRVLSSYNEQFF.

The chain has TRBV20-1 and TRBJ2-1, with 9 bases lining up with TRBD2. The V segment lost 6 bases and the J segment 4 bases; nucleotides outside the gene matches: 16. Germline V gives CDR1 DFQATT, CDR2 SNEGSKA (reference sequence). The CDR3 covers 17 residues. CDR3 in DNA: TGCAGTGCCAAAAGCGGTAGTCGACTAGCGGCATACAATGAGCAGTTCTTC. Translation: CSAKSGSRLAAYNEQFF.

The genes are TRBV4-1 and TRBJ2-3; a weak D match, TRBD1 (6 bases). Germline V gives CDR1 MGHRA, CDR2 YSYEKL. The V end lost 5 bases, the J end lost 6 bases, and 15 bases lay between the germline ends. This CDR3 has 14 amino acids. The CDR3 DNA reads TGCGCCAGCAGCATTCTGGGGGCGAGGGATACGCAGTATTTT. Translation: CASSILGARDTQYF.

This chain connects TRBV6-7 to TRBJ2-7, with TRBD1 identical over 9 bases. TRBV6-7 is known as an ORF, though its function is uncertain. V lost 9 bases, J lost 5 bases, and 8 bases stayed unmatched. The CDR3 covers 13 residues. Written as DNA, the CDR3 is TGTGCCAGAGCCCGGGACAGGGACCACGAGCAGTACTTC. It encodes CARARDRDHEQYF.

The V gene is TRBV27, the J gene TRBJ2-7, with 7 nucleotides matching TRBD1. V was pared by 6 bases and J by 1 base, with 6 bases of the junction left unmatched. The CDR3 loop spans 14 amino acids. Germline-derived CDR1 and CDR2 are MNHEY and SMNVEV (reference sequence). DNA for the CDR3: TGTGCCAGCAGACTTGACAGGGTGTCCTACGAGCAGTACTTC. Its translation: CASRLDRVSYEQYF.